Listed here are 30 T cell receptor beta chains from one sample, sequenced in a study of blood T cells in healthy people across ages. The second PCR ran about 6 to 12 cycles with a sample-barcoded 5' primer and J-beta primers. TCRdb re-called the 5' RACE reads with MiXCR, one entry per CDR3 protein. The sample carries 1.5 million to 2 million distinct CDR3 sequences, 28% recorded once. Sequenced input: blood. All receptors derive from a woman under 40 in good health.

The CDR3 nucleotides read TGTGCCAGCAGCTTGGTCAACTGGGGCGGGAGGGGGACCCAGTACTTC. This sequence encodes CASSLVNWGGRGTQYF. The chain recombines TRBV5-5 with TRBJ2-5; the match to TRBD2 covers 9 bases. V shed 0 bases, J shed 7 bases, and the junction held 10 bases outside the gene matches. The CDR3 is 16 amino acids. Germline V gives CDR1 SGHKS, CDR2 YYEKEE (reference sequence).

This clonotype has at least ten counts. The chain links TRBV4-1 to TRBJ2-5; D possibly corresponds to TRBD2 (5 bases). Germline values: CDR1 MGHRA, CDR2 YSYEKL. V lost 1 base to trimming and J lost 11 bases, with 23 bases between them. The CDR3 is 16 amino acids. In DNA form, the CDR3 reads TGCGCCAGCAGCCAAGCGAGCGGCGGCGCCAGCTTGGAGCAGTACTTC. Its protein is CASSQASGGASLEQYF.

The rearrangement links TRBV5-1 to TRBJ2-3; either TRBD1 or TRBD2 may fit D (5 bases each). The germline V gene encodes CDR1 SGHRS and CDR2 YFSETQ. V lost 4 bases, J lost 2 bases, and 11 bases lay in between. The CDR3 extends over 14 amino acids. As DNA, the CDR3 is TGCGCCAGCAGCCCGGGACGGAACACAGATACGCAGTATTTT. Protein product: CASSPGRNTDTQYF.

The chain recombines TRBV5-1 with TRBJ1-5; maybe TRBD1 (5 bases). Trimming shortened V by 4 bases and J by 6 bases, and 17 bases separated the two germline ends. Germline CDR1 reads SGHRS; CDR2 reads YFSETQ. This CDR3 contains 15 residues. CDR3 nucleotide sequence: TGCGCCAGCAGCGACGGGACCGTCGGCTCTCAGCCCCAGCATTTT. This codes for CASSDGTVGSQPQHF.

Of note for this clonotype: A read error may be the cause here, since a much bigger clone is one base away. The chain joins TRBV11-2 to TRBJ2-1; D might be TRBD1 or TRBD2, each matching 5 bases. Trimming cost V 5 bases and J 6 bases, with 17 bases left between them. This CDR3 spans 15 amino acids. Per germline, CDR1 SGHAT and CDR2 FQNNGV. Written as DNA, the CDR3 is TGTGCCAGCAGCCCGGGGCGGGTGGGAATCAATGAGCAGTTCTTC. Translated: CASSPGRVGINEQFF. Using reference TRBV11-2 and TRBJ2-1 for the parts outside the CDR3, the full variable domain is EAGVAQSPRYKIIEKRQSVAFWCNPISGHATLYWYQQILGQGPKLLIQFQNNGVVDDSQLPKDRFSAERLKGVDSTLKIQPAKLEDSAVYLCASSPGRVGINEQFFGPGTRLTVL.

The V gene is TRBV7-6, the J gene TRBJ2-7; D is ambiguous. The germline CDR1 and CDR2 sequences are SGHVS and FNYEAQ. V lost 6 bases, J lost 5 bases, and 20 bases lay in between. CDR3 length: 15 residues. This chain's CDR3 is CASSARLREINEQYF. The CDR3 coding sequence is TGTGCCAGCAGTGCCCGACTTAGAGAGATCAACGAGCAGTACTTC.

The chain is built from TRBV7-6 and TRBJ2-7; no definite D call. The CDR3 length is 15 residues. V lost 1 base and J lost 3, with 13 bases in between. The germline V gene encodes CDR1 SGHVS and CDR2 FNYEAQ. The CDR3 reads CASSLESTGLYEQYF. The CDR3 DNA sequence: TGTGCCAGCAGCTTAGAAAGTACGGGTCTCTACGAGCAGTACTTC.

This sequence joins TRBV30 and TRBJ1-2, with TRBD1 identical over 8 bases. The CDR3 loop spans 16 amino acids. V lost 2 bases and J lost 1; bases outside the gene matches: 9. Germline-derived CDR1 and CDR2 are GTSNPN and SVGIG (reference sequence). The CDR3 here is CAWSPGTGGFNYGYTF. In nucleotides, the CDR3 is TGTGCCTGGAGTCCCGGGACAGGCGGATTTAACTATGGCTACACCTTC.

This clonotype appeared once. This rearrangement joins TRBV5-5 to TRBJ2-5, with D possibly TRBD2 on 6 matching bases. Germline lookup yields CDR1 SGHKS and CDR2 YYEKEE (reference sequence). With 8 bases removed from V and 5 bases from J, the gap between germline ends came to 16 bases. The length of the CDR3 is 13 residues. Written as DNA, the CDR3 is TGTGCCAGTAGTATTAGCGGTGCTGAGACCCAGTACTTC. It is translated as CASSISGAETQYF.

This clonotype was found many times. This rearrangement joins TRBV7-2 to TRBJ2-1; either TRBD1 or TRBD2 may fit D (5 bases each). V shed 5 bases and J shed 14 bases, with 16 bases lying between them. The germline V gene encodes CDR1 SGHTA and CDR2 FQGNSA. This CDR3 has 12 residues. The CDR3 loop is CASSPILGAEFF. DNA for the CDR3: TGTGCCAGCAGCCCTATACTAGGGGCGGAGTTCTTC.

This clonotype was detected a few times. The CDR3 bases are TGCGCCAGCAGTGAGACGACCCCAGGTTACGAGCAGTACTTC. Translation: CASSETTPGYEQYF. V usage is TRBV10-2 and J usage is TRBJ2-7, with unresolved D. This CDR3 region has 14 residues. The ends were cut back, 2 bases at V and 4 bases at J, with 12 bases in the middle. Germline loops: CDR1 WSHSY, CDR2 SAAADI.

The rearrangement uses TRBV6-6 and TRBJ1-2, with D hard to call. Looked up from germline, CDR1 is MNHNY and CDR2 is SVGAGI (reference sequence). Trimming shortened V by 2 bases and J by 6 bases, and 10 bases separated the two germline ends. This CDR3 is 13 amino acids long. The CDR3 nucleotides are TGTGCCAGCAGTTACCTTGGAGCGGATGGCTACACCTTC. Translated: CASSYLGADGYTF.

The gene calls are TRBV30 and TRBJ1-1, with D possibly being TRBD1 (6 bases). V lost 2 bases and J 5 bases, leaving 12 bases between the germline ends. The germline gives CDR1 GTSNPN, CDR2 SVGIG (reference sequence). The CDR3 consists of 13 residues. The CDR3 sequence: CAWSTTGRTEAFF. The DNA for the CDR3 is TGTGCCTGGAGTACTACAGGGAGGACTGAAGCTTTCTTT.

This clonotype has a handful of counts. This sequence joins TRBV12-5 and TRBJ2-7, with 10 bases matching TRBD2. Near its end, the DNA agrees better with TRBJ2-5, so the J call may be wrong. The CDR3 runs 14 residues. Per the germline V gene, CDR1 is LGHNT and CDR2 is FRNRAP. CDR3 sequence reads: CASGSGGAVETQYF. Here the CDR3 DNA reads TGTGCTAGTGGCAGCGGGGGGGCCGTCGAGACCCAGTACTTC.

V usage is TRBV5-1 and J usage is TRBJ1-2; D remains ambiguous. Trimming left V 0 bases short and J 2 bases short, with 17 bases between. This CDR3 contains 17 residues. Germline CDR1 reads SGHRS; CDR2 reads YFSETQ. The CDR3 DNA reads as TGCGCCAGCAGCTTGGACGGGAGGAGCAACCGAAACTATGGCTACACCTTC. Translating it yields CASSLDGRSNRNYGYTF.

Of note for this clonotype: One end of the junction varies from germline; a read error may be responsible. The chain couples TRBV5-1 to TRBJ2-6; D may be TRBD1 or TRBD2 (5 bases each). CDR3 length: 15 amino acids. Germline CDR1 SGHRS, CDR2 YFSETQ. This CDR3 reads CASSLEGSGANVRTF. DNA of the CDR3: TGCGCCAGCAGCTTAGAGGGATCCGGGGCCAACGTCCGGACTTTC. Based on the CDR3 plus reference TRBV5-1 and TRBJ2-6, the full variable domain is KAGVTQTPRYLIKTRGQQVTLSCSPISGHRSVSWYQQTPGQGLQFLFEYFSETQRNKGNFPGRFSGRQFSNSRSEMNVSTLELGDSALYLCASSLEGSGANVRTFGAGSRLTVL.

This sequence joins TRBV14 and TRBJ2-1; TRBD2 matches 12 bases. The CDR3 contains 16 residues. Germline CDR1 reads SGHDN; CDR2 reads FVKESK. With 4 bases clipped from V and 5 bases from J, the junction kept 6 bases outside the gene matches. The CDR3 sequence is CASSPLTSGSDNEQFF. CDR3 DNA sequence: TGTGCCAGCAGCCCATTGACTAGCGGGAGTGACAATGAGCAGTTCTTC.

This clonotype was seen a handful of times. This CDR3 is CSARGPIATYEQFF. CDR3 bases: TGCAGTGCTAGAGGGCCCATTGCTACCTACGAGCAGTTCTTC. V gene TRBV20-1 combines with J gene TRBJ2-1; D remains unclear. The V and J ends lost 1 base and 10 bases respectively, with 17 bases between them. The germline V gene encodes CDR1 DFQATT and CDR2 SNEGSKA (reference sequence). There are 14 residues in the CDR3.

This chain joins TRBV4-1 and TRBJ2-5; D is uncertain. The CDR3 runs to 15 residues. Germline CDR1 and CDR2: MGHRA and YSYEKL. Deletions cut 1 base from V and 1 base from J, with 10 bases between. The chain's CDR3 is CASSQGLVSQETQYF. The CDR3 region has the DNA TGCGCCAGCAGCCAAGGCCTAGTCTCCCAAGAGACCCAGTACTTC.

This chain uses TRBV2 with TRBJ2-1; weak D call: TRBD1 (5 bases). The CDR3 loop spans 12 amino acids. Germline V gene lookup returns CDR1 SNHLY and CDR2 FYNNEI. V gave up 4 bases and J gave up 14 bases, with 15 bases separating them. The CDR3 loop is CASSVGAALEFF. The CDR3 DNA is TGTGCCAGCAGTGTTGGGGCGGCGTTGGAGTTCTTC.

In its sample, this clonotype was seen many times. V and J are TRBV20-1 and TRBJ1-2; D remains unclear. The CDR3 spans 14 residues. The germline gives CDR1 DFQATT, CDR2 SNEGSKA (reference sequence). The ends were cut back, 0 bases at V and 6 bases at J, with 14 bases in the middle. The CDR3 sequence is CSARDRVRYDGYTF. In DNA, the CDR3 is TGCAGTGCTAGAGATAGAGTCCGATACGATGGCTACACCTTC.

This clonotype was picked up many times. This rearrangement joins TRBV3-1 to TRBJ1-2; D remains ambiguous. The V gene's germline CDR1 is LGHDT and CDR2 YNNKEL (reference sequence). This CDR3 comprises 11 residues. Trimming removed 6 bases from V and 3 bases from J, with 5 bases in between. The DNA of the CDR3 is TGTGCCAGCAGTCAGGACTATGGCTACACCTTC. Protein sequence: CASSQDYGYTF.

This clonotype was seen a few times. The J gene is TRBJ1-2, the V gene TRBV4-1; TRBD1 aligns across 9 bases. V lost 0 bases and J lost 5; bases outside the gene matches: 10. Germline V gene lookup returns CDR1 MGHRA and CDR2 YSYEKL. The CDR3 has 17 amino acids. Here the CDR3 reads CASSQDIPGTGRYGYTF. For the CDR3, the DNA is TGCGCCAGCAGCCAAGATATCCCCGGGACAGGGAGGTATGGCTACACCTTC.

This clonotype has only a few counts. The J gene is TRBJ1-2, the V gene TRBV7-2; 7 nucleotides line up with TRBD1. The V gene's germline CDR1 is SGHTA and CDR2 FQGNSA. This CDR3 spans 14 amino acids. Trimming removed 4 bases from V and 4 bases from J; junction bases left unmatched: 6. CDR3 nucleotides: TGTGCCAGCAGCTCCGGACAGGCTCCCTATGGCTACACCTTC. Protein sequence: CASSSGQAPYGYTF.

This clonotype was counted between two and nine times. The chain joins TRBV29-1 to TRBJ1-4; D gene ambiguous. The CDR3 loop spans 11 amino acids. V lost 1 base and J 4 bases, leaving 1 base between the germline ends. CDR1 and CDR2 from the germline V gene are SQVTM and ANQGSEA. Here the CDR3 DNA reads TGCAGCGTTGAAGTTAATGAAAAACTGTTTTTT. Protein: CSVEVNEKLFF.

The table lists this clonotype with many counts. The chain uses TRBV29-1 and TRBJ1-2; no clear D. This CDR3 spans 12 amino acids. V was trimmed by 1 base and J by 4 bases, leaving 7 bases between them. CDR1 is SQVTM and CDR2 is ANQGSEA in the germline V gene. Written as DNA, the CDR3 is TGCAGCGTTGAAGCAGATACCTATGGCTACACCTTC. Translated, it gives CSVEADTYGYTF.

Here the CDR3 reads CATSVSRATSTDTQYF. For the CDR3, the DNA is TGTGCCACCAGTGTTAGCAGGGCTACTAGCACAGATACGCAGTATTTT. The rearrangement uses TRBV24-1 and TRBJ2-3; weak D call: TRBD1 (5 bases). The V end was cut by 5 bases, the J end by 0 bases, with 14 bases between. The CDR3 runs to 16 residues. Germline V CDR1 and CDR2: KGHDR, SFDVKD.

The rearrangement joins TRBV6-2 or TRBV6-3 to TRBJ2-7, with 9 positions matching TRBD1. V was clipped by 5 bases and J by 3 bases; unmatched bases: 8. This CDR3 comprises 15 residues. Germline V lookup: CDR1 MNHEY, CDR2 SVGEGT. The CDR3 reads CASSKPGQGSYEQYF. CDR3 DNA sequence: TGTGCCAGCAGTAAGCCGGGACAGGGCAGCTACGAGCAGTACTTC.

Details on this clonotype: A single base separates this from a much larger clone, so it may be a read error. No conserved phenylalanine or tryptophan is present at the end of the CDR3, so a read error is the likely explanation. The V call is TRBV20-1, the J call TRBJ1-5; D call uncertain. CDR3 length: 11 residues. Trimming removed 0 bases at V and 11 bases at J, with 8 bases between. The V gene's germline CDR1 is DFQATT and CDR2 SNEGSKA (reference sequence). The CDR3 loop reads CSARDRRAQHC. Here the CDR3 DNA reads TGCAGTGCTAGAGATAGGCGGGCCCAGCATTGT.

The V gene is TRBV19, the J gene TRBJ2-1, with D possibly being TRBD1 or TRBD2 (5 bases each). This CDR3 has 18 amino acids. The V gene lost 7 bases and the J gene lost 3 bases, with 25 bases spanning the gap. Germline V lookup: CDR1 LNHDA, CDR2 SQIVND (reference sequence). The CDR3 DNA reads TGTGCCAGTAACTCCCCACACCGAGGGGTGGGCCTCTACAATGAGCAGTTCTTC. This codes for CASNSPHRGVGLYNEQFF.